This passage covers 24 T cell receptor beta chains from one sample sequenced in a study of identical twins. Each CDR3 protein is one row after TCRdb ran MiXCR on the 5' RACE reads. The table shows hundreds of thousands of distinct CDR3 sequences, with about 9.4% occurring only once. This same sample was also taken into another study, of yellow fever vaccine responses in identical twins.

Sample: PBMCs. The receptor source for this set is a woman aged 18-35 years in good health.

V is TRBV4-3 and J is TRBJ1-2; D not certain. V was clipped by 0 bases and J by 4 bases, with 9 bases between them. CDR3 size: 14 residues. CDR1 is LGHNA, CDR2 YSLEER, per germline. This chain's CDR3 is CASSQDQPAYGYTF. The CDR3 DNA follows: TGCGCCAGCAGCCAAGATCAGCCGGCCTATGGCTACACCTTC.

V gene TRBV20-1 combines with J gene TRBJ2-7, with D uncertain. Trimming took 7 bases from V and 0 from J, leaving 19 bases between them. CDR3 length: 15 amino acids. Germline-derived CDR1 and CDR2 are DFQATT and SNEGSKA (reference sequence). CDR3 bases: TGCAGTGTCCCAATCTTAGGTAGAAGCTCCTACGAGCAGTACTTC. Residues: CSVPILGRSSYEQYF.

This clonotype was observed many times. V is TRBV7-2 and J is TRBJ2-1, with D possibly matching TRBD2 (6 bases). CDR3 size: 17 residues. In germline, CDR1 is SGHTA, CDR2 FQGNSA. V lost 0 bases and J lost 0, with 12 bases in between. This CDR3 reads CASSLASGVSSYNEQFF. The CDR3 bases are TGTGCCAGCAGCTTAGCGTCGGGGGTGAGCTCCTACAATGAGCAGTTCTTC. The full variable domain, rest sourced from reference TRBV7-2 and TRBJ2-1, is GAGVSQSPSNKVTEKGKDVELRCDPISGHTALYWYRQSLGQGLEFLIYFQGNSAPDKSGLPSDRFSAERTGGSVSTLTIQRTQQEDSAVYLCASSLASGVSSYNEQFFGPGTRLTVL.

This clonotype came up a few times. The chain is built from TRBV5-1 and TRBJ1-1; D unresolved. There are 13 residues in the CDR3. With 5 bases removed from V and 0 bases from J, the gap between germline ends came to 8 bases. Germline values: CDR1 SGHRS, CDR2 YFSETQ. In DNA, the CDR3 is TGCGCCAGCAGTATCGGGGTGAACACTGAAGCTTTCTTT. Amino acids: CASSIGVNTEAFF. The whole variable domain, remainder taken from reference TRBV5-1 and TRBJ1-1, is KAGVTQTPRYLIKTRGQQVTLSCSPISGHRSVSWYQQTPGQGLQFLFEYFSETQRNKGNFPGRFSGRQFSNSRSEMNVSTLELGDSALYLCASSIGVNTEAFFGQGTRLTVV.

The rearrangement joins TRBV5-1 to TRBJ2-1; 7 bases map to TRBD1. J was trimmed by 8 bases and V by 4 bases; bases with no gene match: 6. The CDR3 spans 13 residues. In germline, CDR1 is SGHRS, CDR2 YFSETQ. The CDR3 coding sequence is TGCGCCAGCAGCATCCTCGACAGGGATGAGCAGTTCTTC. This translates into CASSILDRDEQFF.

The chain uses TRBV3-1 and TRBJ2-3, with 7 bases that match TRBD1. Looked up from germline, CDR1 is LGHDT and CDR2 is YNNKEL (reference sequence). J was trimmed by 0 bases and V by 0 bases; bases with no gene match: 3. CDR3 length: 16 amino acids. CDR3 sequence: CASSQEQQGSTDTQYF. The CDR3 DNA follows: TGTGCCAGCAGCCAAGAGCAACAGGGGAGCACAGATACGCAGTATTTT.

This clonotype turned up a few times. The V call is TRBV10-3, the J call TRBJ2-7, with 12 bases fitting TRBD2. V gave up 0 bases and J gave up 5 bases; unmatched junction bases: 14. CDR1 and CDR2 (germline): ENHRY, SYGVKD. CDR3 length equals 19 residues. CDR3 residues: CAISESNPSGRVGFHEQYF. The CDR3 DNA sequence: TGTGCCATCAGTGAGTCGAATCCTAGCGGGAGGGTAGGATTCCACGAGCAGTACTTC.

The chain is built from TRBV11-2 and TRBJ2-7; D not resolved. From germline, CDR1 is SGHAT and CDR2 FQNNGV. The germline V and J ends were trimmed by 5 bases and 0 bases, with 20 bases remaining between them. The CDR3 is 17 amino acids. This chain's CDR3 is CASSTIWTWGGSYEQYF. In DNA form, the CDR3 reads TGTGCCAGCAGCACCATATGGACGTGGGGTGGCTCCTACGAGCAGTACTTC.

V is TRBV10-3 and J is TRBJ2-5; TRBD1 is a possible D gene (6 bases). The CDR3 has 15 residues. V was trimmed by 0 bases and J by 5 bases, leaving 13 bases between them. Germline V CDR1 and CDR2: ENHRY, SYGVKD. This CDR3 is CAISESTGWMETQYF. CDR3 nucleotide sequence: TGTGCCATCAGTGAGTCTACAGGGTGGATGGAGACCCAGTACTTC.

In this sample, this clonotype turned up many times. The V call is TRBV11-2, the J call TRBJ2-2; 9 bases line up with TRBD2. Germline-derived CDR1 and CDR2 are SGHAT and FQNNGV. The CDR3 length is 16 residues. V was clipped by 1 base and J by 6 bases; unmatched bases: 6. The CDR3 region is CASSLVEREVPGELFF. Here the CDR3 DNA reads TGTGCCAGCAGCTTAGTGGAGCGGGAGGTCCCCGGGGAGCTGTTTTTT. The variable domain in full, completed from reference TRBV11-2 and TRBJ2-2, reads EAGVAQSPRYKIIEKRQSVAFWCNPISGHATLYWYQQILGQGPKLLIQFQNNGVVDDSQLPKDRFSAERLKGVDSTLKIQPAKLEDSAVYLCASSLVEREVPGELFFGEGSRLTVL.

This chain's CDR3 is CASNLSGGPYNEQFF. CDR3 DNA sequence: TGTGCCAGCAACCTCAGCGGGGGCCCCTACAATGAGCAGTTCTTC. The V gene is TRBV12-3 or TRBV12-4, the J gene TRBJ2-1; TRBD2 aligns across 8 bases. This CDR3 has 15 amino acids. Losses at the gene ends were 7 bases for V and 2 bases for J; bases not matched to a gene: 7.

This clonotype occurred many times. The rearrangement links TRBV5-5 to TRBJ2-7, with D uncertain. In germline, CDR1 is SGHKS, CDR2 YYEKEE (reference sequence). The ends were cut back, 0 bases at V and 4 bases at J, with 11 bases in the middle. The CDR3 sequence is 14 residues long. The CDR3 region has the DNA TGTGCCAGCAGCTTGGAGGGTTTGAGGTACGAGCAGTACTTC. Encoded protein: CASSLEGLRYEQYF.

This clonotype was detected ten times or more. This sequence joins TRBV29-1 and TRBJ2-7; tentatively, D is TRBD2 (5 bases). The CDR3 runs 11 residues. Germline-derived CDR1 and CDR2 are SQVTM and ANQGSEA. Trimming stripped 4 bases from V and 4 bases from J, with 8 bases between. The CDR3 DNA reads TGCAGCGTTGCCCGGGGATACGAGCAGTACTTC. Encoded protein: CSVARGYEQYF.

This clonotype was seen repeatedly, ten times or more. The chain has TRBV12-3 or TRBV12-4 and TRBJ2-3; D might be TRBD2 (5 bases). CDR3 length: 14 amino acids. The V and J ends lost 3 bases and 5 bases respectively, with 12 bases between them. CDR3 in DNA: TGTGCCAGCAGTTTCCCAGGACTGGGAGATACGCAGTATTTT. This gives the protein CASSFPGLGDTQYF.

This clonotype was observed at least ten times. The chain joins TRBV25-1 to TRBJ2-2, with D perhaps TRBD1 or TRBD2 (5 bases each). The germline CDR1 and CDR2 sequences are MGHDK and SYGVNS. There are 13 residues in the CDR3. Trimming stripped 3 bases from V and 5 bases from J, with 7 bases between. The CDR3 DNA follows: TGTGCCAGCAGTGACAGGGAGACCGGGGAGCTGTTTTTT. Translating gives CASSDRETGELFF.

This clonotype showed up many times. The rearrangement joins TRBV25-1 to TRBJ2-3; 7 positions agree with TRBD1. Germline V CDR1 and CDR2: MGHDK, SYGVNS. This CDR3 spans 14 amino acids. V lost 7 bases, J lost 0 bases, and 4 bases stayed unmatched. CDR3 in DNA: TGTGCCAGCATCCGGGACAGCAGCACAGATACGCAGTATTTT. As protein: CASIRDSSTDTQYF.

This clonotype was seen repeatedly, ten times or more. The rearrangement uses TRBV6-1 and TRBJ1-4; 7 bases line up with TRBD1. CDR1 is MNHNS and CDR2 is SASEGT in the germline V gene. The V and J ends lost 7 bases and 10 bases, in that order; junction bases with no gene match: 18. This CDR3 contains 16 residues. The CDR3 here is CASTRLGTGEVRKLFF. CDR3 bases: TGTGCCAGCACCCGGCTGGGCACAGGGGAGGTTCGAAAACTGTTTTTT.

J is TRBJ2-5 and V is TRBV5-1; 7 bases map to TRBD2. J gave up 3 bases and V 5 bases, and 4 bases lay outside the gene matches. The germline V gene encodes CDR1 SGHRS and CDR2 YFSETQ. CDR3 length equals 13 residues. The chain's CDR3 is CASRTGGKETQYF. In DNA form, the CDR3 reads TGCGCCAGCAGGACCGGGGGGAAAGAGACCCAGTACTTC.

This clonotype was detected ten times or more. This rearrangement joins TRBV5-5 to TRBJ1-5, with a weak D call TRBD1 (5 bases). Germline V gene sequence: CDR1 SGHKS, CDR2 YYEKEE (reference sequence). Trimming removed 4 bases from V and 5 bases from J, with 22 bases in between. The CDR3 loop spans 17 amino acids. CDR3 amino acids: CASSVDVAGKGHQPQHF. For the CDR3, the DNA is TGTGCCAGCAGCGTGGACGTGGCAGGGAAGGGCCATCAGCCCCAGCATTTT.

Here the CDR3 reads CASSYSPRATDTQYF. The CDR3 nucleotides are TGTGCCAGCAGTTACTCGCCTAGGGCGACAGATACGCAGTATTTT. V is TRBV6-5 and J is TRBJ2-3; D call uncertain. Germline V gene sequence: CDR1 MNHEY, CDR2 SVGAGI. The CDR3 totals 15 residues. V was trimmed by 0 bases and J by 3 bases, leaving 10 bases between them.

The table lists this clonotype with many counts. The chain combines TRBV5-1 with TRBJ2-3; TRBD2 matches 11 bases. Germline V gives CDR1 SGHRS, CDR2 YFSETQ. The CDR3 runs 17 residues. V shed 0 bases, J shed 1 base, and the junction held 4 bases outside the gene matches. The CDR3 DNA follows: TGCGCCAGCAGCTTGGCCCAACTAGCGGGGGGCACAGATACGCAGTATTTT. The encoded protein is CASSLAQLAGGTDTQYF.

This sequence joins TRBV18 and TRBJ2-7, with D maybe TRBD1 (5 bases). This CDR3 comprises 12 residues. V lost 5 bases and J lost 2, with 7 bases in between. The germline V gene encodes CDR1 KGHSH and CDR2 LQKENI. The CDR3 DNA sequence: TGTGCCAGCTCAAAACAGGCCTACGAGCAGTACTTC. Protein product: CASSKQAYEQYF.

The chain employs TRBV12-3 or TRBV12-4 and TRBJ2-5; either TRBD1 or TRBD2 may fit D (7 bases each). The CDR3 totals 15 residues. V was pared by 8 bases and J by 2 bases, with 18 bases between. This CDR3 is CASGWEGAYQETQYF. In DNA form, the CDR3 reads TGTGCCAGCGGGTGGGAGGGGGCGTATCAAGAGACCCAGTACTTC.

This clonotype was counted between two and nine times. The chain has TRBV28 and TRBJ1-2; D unclear. CDR1 and CDR2 (germline): MDHEN, SYDVKM. CDR3 length equals 13 residues. V was shortened by 1 base and J by 1 base, with 4 bases between the two germline ends. The CDR3, as DNA: TGTGCCAGCAGTTTATTGGATAACTATGGCTACACCTTC. Amino acids: CASSLLDNYGYTF.